This T cell receptor beta chain was documented in a study of monozygotic twins with inflammatory bowel disease. The study's findings and limits: Patients with IBD had less TCRbeta diversity (inverse Simpson) than their healthy co-twins.

Each CDR3 protein gets one entry in TCRdb, which reprocessed the 5' RACE reads and gives no DNA. Its table records some 99,000 distinct CDR3 sequences. On this clonotype: Its antigen remains unknown.

The germline V gene has CDR1 SGHRS and CDR2 YFSETQ. The CDR3 has 16 amino acids. The clonotype was recovered from a human donor with ulcerative colitis or Crohn's disease, or a healthy co-twin of an affected twin (not recorded which). The chain is built from TRBV5-1 and TRBJ2-1; TCRdb names TRBD1, which stays unverified in the absence of DNA. Sequencing used blood. This chain's CDR3 is CASSFTGTLVGPEQFF. Full variable domain (remainder filled in from reference TRBV5-1 and TRBJ2-1): KAGVTQTPRYLIKTRGQQVTLSCSPISGHRSVSWYQQTPGQGLQFLFEYFSETQRNKGNFPGRFSGRQFSNSRSEMNVSTLELGDSALYLCASSFTGTLVGPEQFFGPGTRLTVL.